These 30 T cell receptor beta chains came from one sample sequenced in a study of lymphopenia after photon versus proton radiotherapy. Sequencing was performed with immunoSEQ multiplex PCR; in TCRdb, only in-frame clones are kept and a portion is missing. This sample has approximately 30,000 clones, with about 81% found just once. The material was peripheral blood, obtained from a patient treated with photon-based radiotherapy. These receptor sequences come from a man over 45 with gastric cancer.

V is TRBV19 and J is TRBJ2-7; 7 nucleotides agree with TRBD1. J was trimmed by 3 bases and V by 7 bases; bases with no gene match: 0. The CDR3 is made up of 11 amino acids. Germline CDR1 reads LNHDA; CDR2 reads SQIVND (reference sequence). For the CDR3, the DNA is TGTGCCAGTACAGGGGGCTACGAGCAGTACTTC. As protein: CASTGGYEQYF.

The gene calls are TRBV12-5 and TRBJ1-1, with D possibly TRBD1 on 6 matching bases. The CDR3 runs 14 residues. Trimming removed 5 bases at V and 0 bases at J, with 10 bases between. The germline CDR1 and CDR2 sequences are LGHNT and FRNRAP. The CDR3: CASGPDRMNTEAFF. CDR3 nucleotides: TGTGCTAGTGGTCCCGACAGGATGAACACTGAAGCTTTCTTT.

This clone came up many times. The V call is TRBV27, the J call TRBJ1-6, with D hard to call. The germline gives CDR1 MNHEY, CDR2 SMNVEV (reference sequence). V was pared by 2 bases and J by 6 bases, with 8 bases between. The CDR3 totals 14 residues. The CDR3 reads CASSLGQVNSPLHF. The CDR3 nucleotides are TGTGCCAGCAGTTTAGGGCAGGTTAATTCACCCCTCCACTTT.

The chain recombines TRBV6-6 with TRBJ1-1, with a weak D call TRBD1 (6 bases). V shed 10 bases and J shed 4 bases, with 25 bases lying between them. This CDR3 is built from 16 residues. Per the germline V gene, CDR1 is MNHNY and CDR2 is SVGAGI (reference sequence). The CDR3 DNA sequence: TGTGCCACCGACAGTGTGGAAGTTAAGGGGGTCACTGAAGCTTTCTTT. This sequence encodes CATDSVEVKGVTEAFF.

The DNA for the CDR3 is TGTGCCAGCCAACCGGGCGGTGTCCCCTACAATGAGCAGTTCTTC. Residues: CASQPGGVPYNEQFF. The rearrangement uses TRBV11-2 and TRBJ2-1; D unclear. The ends were cut back, 8 bases at V and 2 bases at J, with 16 bases in the middle. Germline V gene lookup returns CDR1 SGHAT and CDR2 FQNNGV. The CDR3 loop spans 15 amino acids.

The chain uses TRBV30 and TRBJ2-2; no definite D call. This CDR3 contains 14 residues. In germline, CDR1 is GTSNPN, CDR2 SVGIG (reference sequence). The V gene lost 0 bases and the J gene lost 2 bases, with 7 bases spanning the gap. This CDR3 reads CAWSVSPNTGELFF. The CDR3 nucleotides are TGTGCCTGGAGTGTAAGCCCAAACACCGGGGAGCTGTTTTTT.

This clone is a singleton in its sample. V is TRBV19 and J is TRBJ2-2, with D unresolved. The CDR3 contains 13 residues. Trimming stripped 6 bases from V and 5 bases from J, with 10 bases between. In germline, CDR1 is LNHDA, CDR2 SQIVND (reference sequence). CDR3 protein: CASRDLGTGELFF. The DNA of the CDR3 is TGTGCCAGTAGAGACCTGGGGACCGGGGAGCTGTTTTTT.

V and J are TRBV2 and TRBJ1-5, with D possibly TRBD1 on 6 matching bases. Germline V lookup: CDR1 SNHLY, CDR2 FYNNEI. V was clipped by 0 bases and J by 2 bases, with 11 bases between them. The CDR3 loop spans 16 amino acids. The DNA of the CDR3 is TGTGCCAGCAGTGAAGCAGGGACAATTCGCAATCAGCCCCAGCATTTT. As protein: CASSEAGTIRNQPQHF.

This chain joins TRBV11-3 and TRBJ2-7; D possibly corresponds to TRBD2 (6 bases). CDR1 is SGHNT and CDR2 is YENEEA in the germline V gene. Deletions cut 3 bases from V and 7 bases from J, with 7 bases between. This CDR3 has 11 amino acids. CDR3 bases: TGTGCCAGCAGCTTCGGGGGAGAGCAGTACGTC. Protein product: CASSFGGEQYV.

The J gene is TRBJ2-1, the V gene TRBV5-8; the D gene is possibly TRBD2 (7 bases). V dropped 4 bases and J dropped 7 bases, with 12 bases sitting between them. This CDR3 region has 13 residues. Germline V gene data show CDR1 as SGHTS and CDR2 as YDEGEE. The CDR3 loop reads CASSVGGRNEQFF. CDR3 DNA sequence: TGTGCCAGCAGCGTCGGGGGGCGTAATGAGCAGTTCTTC.

The rearrangement uses TRBV2 and TRBJ1-1; TRBD1 might be the D (6 bases). The V end lost 1 base, the J end lost 5 bases, and 11 bases lay between the germline ends. This CDR3 comprises 14 residues. Germline V gene lookup returns CDR1 SNHLY and CDR2 FYNNEI. The CDR3 DNA follows: TGTGCCAGCAGTGAAGAGGGCAGGGGTACTGAAGCTTTCTTT. It translates to CASSEEGRGTEAFF. The full variable domain, with the rest looked up from reference TRBV2 and TRBJ1-1, is EPEVTQTPSHQVTQMGQEVILRCVPISNHLYFYWYRQILGQKVEFLVSFYNNEISEKSEIFDDQFSVERPDGSNFTLKIRSTKLEDSAMYFCASSEEGRGTEAFFGQGTRLTVV.

This rearrangement joins TRBV19 to TRBJ1-5; no firm D call. Trimming removed 7 bases at V and 0 bases at J, with 13 bases between. The CDR3 has 15 residues. CDR1 and CDR2 from the germline V gene are LNHDA and SQIVND (reference sequence). CDR3 coding DNA: TGTGCCAGTATAGGGCTGTTTAATAGCAATCAGCCCCAGCATTTT. This sequence encodes CASIGLFNSNQPQHF.

This sequence joins TRBV15 and TRBJ2-7; D is uncertain. The V end lost 0 bases, the J end lost 0 bases, and 3 bases lay between the germline ends. CDR3 size: 13 residues. CDR1 is LNHNV, CDR2 YYDKDF, per germline (reference sequence). The CDR3 DNA reads as TGTGCCACCAGCAGAGAGCTCTCCTACGAGCAGTACGTC. This encodes CATSRELSYEQYV.

This chain joins TRBV2 and TRBJ1-3, with TRBD1 identical over 7 bases. The germline V gene encodes CDR1 SNHLY and CDR2 FYNNEI. CDR3 length: 15 residues. Losses at the gene ends were 9 bases for V and 2 bases for J; bases not matched to a gene: 10. DNA of the CDR3: TGTGCCAGAACAGGGGCAAAGGGACCTGGAAACACCATATATTTT. Protein: CARTGAKGPGNTIYF.

This chain's CDR3 is CASSFRTGDGYTF. The CDR3 DNA follows: TGTGCCAGCAGTTTCCGGACAGGGGATGGCTACACCTTC. The rearrangement uses TRBV6-5 and TRBJ1-2; 9 nucleotides line up with TRBD1. Germline CDR1 is MNHEY and CDR2 is SVGAGI. With V trimmed by 4 bases and J by 6 bases, 3 bases remained unmatched. The CDR3 has 13 residues.

This chain joins TRBV11-2 and TRBJ2-7; D remains ambiguous. V was trimmed by 3 bases and J by 0 bases, leaving 6 bases between them. The CDR3 length is 13 residues. Germline assignment: CDR1 SGHAT and CDR2 FQNNGV. CDR3 DNA sequence: TGTGCCAGCAGCTTGGTAAGCTCCTACGAGCAGTACTTC. It encodes CASSLVSSYEQYF. The entire variable domain, with the rest obtained from reference TRBV11-2 and TRBJ2-7, is as follows: EAGVAQSPRYKIIEKRQSVAFWCNPISGHATLYWYQQILGQGPKLLIQFQNNGVVDDSQLPKDRFSAERLKGVDSTLKIQPAKLEDSAVYLCASSLVSSYEQYFGPGTRLTVT.

CDR3 protein: CASRGSSGNTIYF. The CDR3 bases are TGTGCCAGCAGAGGGAGTTCTGGAAACACCATATATTTT. V is TRBV2 and J is TRBJ1-3; D uncertain. The germline V gene has CDR1 SNHLY and CDR2 FYNNEI. CDR3 length: 13 amino acids. With 6 bases removed from V and 1 base from J, the gap between germline ends came to 7 bases.

This sequence joins TRBV6-5 and TRBJ1-2, with TRBD1 matching over 8 bases. J gave up 5 bases and V 2 bases, and 4 bases lay outside the gene matches. The CDR3 runs 14 residues. The germline V gene has CDR1 MNHEY and CDR2 SVGAGI. In nucleotides, the CDR3 is TGTGCCAGCAGTTACCGGGACAGGTTTTATGGCTACACCTTC. Amino acids: CASSYRDRFYGYTF.

The V and J genes are TRBV7-9 and TRBJ2-3; D not certain. The germline V and J ends were trimmed by 1 base and 0 bases, with 11 bases remaining between them. This CDR3 is built from 16 residues. Germline values: CDR1 SEHNR, CDR2 FQNEAQ (reference sequence). As DNA, the CDR3 is TGTGCCAGCAGCTTAGTGGCTATATCTAGCACAGATACGCAGTATTTT. Protein: CASSLVAISSTDTQYF.

This clone was seen a few times. V and J are TRBV12-5 and TRBJ2-3; 12 bases fit TRBD2. The CDR3 is 16 amino acids. Losses at the gene ends were 6 bases for V and 0 bases for J; bases not matched to a gene: 4. Germline CDR1 LGHNT, CDR2 FRNRAP. CDR3 loop: CASGRGTSGSTDTQYF. The CDR3 nucleotides are TGTGCTAGTGGCCGAGGGACTAGCGGGAGCACAGATACGCAGTATTTT.

This chain links TRBV29-1 with TRBJ1-2; D unclear. V was cut by 4 bases and J by 5 bases, with 8 bases left in between. The CDR3 runs to 11 residues. Germline CDR1 SQVTM, CDR2 ANQGSEA. The DNA of the CDR3 is TGCAGCGTTGGGGCAGATTATGGCTACACCTTC. Translating it yields CSVGADYGYTF. Full variable domain (remainder filled in from reference TRBV29-1 and TRBJ1-2): SAVISQKPSRDICQRGTSLTIQCQVDSQVTMMFWYRQQPGQSLTLIATANQGSEATYESGFVIDKFPISRPNLTFSTLTVSNMSPEDSSIYLCSVGADYGYTFGSGTRLTVV.

This clone was recorded only once. The V and J genes are TRBV4-2 and TRBJ2-4, with D hard to call. The germline gives CDR1 LGHNA, CDR2 YNFKEQ. The CDR3 sequence is 14 residues long. Trimming shortened V by 0 bases and J by 3 bases, and 6 bases separated the two germline ends. CDR3 sequence reads: CASSQDLGKNIQYF. CDR3 DNA: TGTGCCAGCAGCCAAGATCTGGGCAAAAACATTCAGTACTTC.

The chain combines TRBV11-3 with TRBJ2-2; 7 nucleotides match TRBD2. The CDR3 runs to 18 residues. Unmatched junction bases numbered 10, after V lost 1 base and J lost 2 bases. Germline V gene sequence: CDR1 SGHNT, CDR2 YENEEA. The CDR3 DNA reads TGTGCCAGCAGCTTAGGCGGGGGACGGACTGAAAACACCGGGGAGCTGTTTTTT. It yields the protein CASSLGGGRTENTGELFF.

The gene calls are TRBV5-6 and TRBJ1-1; D unclear. The CDR3 spans 16 residues. V was shortened by 1 base and J by 6 bases, with 19 bases between the two germline ends. CDR1 and CDR2 from the germline V gene are SGHDT and YYEEEE. CDR3 residues: CASSLSARTPRSEAFF. The CDR3 coding sequence is TGTGCCAGCAGCTTGTCCGCCAGGACCCCGCGATCTGAAGCTTTCTTT.

This clone was detected once. The rearrangement links TRBV10-2 to TRBJ2-2; TRBD1 is a possible D gene (5 bases). V gave up 8 bases and J gave up 0 bases, with 10 bases separating them. The germline gives CDR1 WSHSY, CDR2 SAAADI. The CDR3 contains 14 residues. CDR3 nucleotides: TGCGCCAGCTACGACAGTTCGAACACCGGGGAGCTGTTTTTT. Its protein is CASYDSSNTGELFF.

The gene calls are TRBV19 and TRBJ2-7; 7 nucleotides line up with TRBD2. Germline V gene sequence: CDR1 LNHDA, CDR2 SQIVND (reference sequence). This CDR3 is built from 15 residues. After removal of 2 bases from V and 3 bases from J, the junction contained 7 bases not matched to a gene. In DNA form, the CDR3 reads TGTGCCAGTAGTATATTAAGAACGGGGGGCTACGAGCAGTACTTC. It is translated as CASSILRTGGYEQYF.

The chain has TRBV11-3 and TRBJ2-1; TRBD1 matches at 7 bases. Germline V gives CDR1 SGHNT, CDR2 YENEEA. After removal of 5 bases from V and 13 bases from J, the junction contained 11 bases not matched to a gene. This CDR3 region has 13 residues. The CDR3 is CASSPPTGREQFF. The CDR3 DNA sequence: TGTGCCAGCAGCCCACCGACAGGGCGCGAACAGTTCTTC.

This chain connects TRBV6-1 to TRBJ2-5, with 9 bases matching TRBD1. Germline CDR1 reads MNHNS; CDR2 reads SASEGT. The CDR3 loop spans 15 amino acids. V dropped 5 bases and J dropped 5; count of bases not matched to a gene: 9. CDR3 in DNA: TGTGCCAGCAGTCCCTGGGACAGGGAACGCGAGACCCAGTACTTC. It encodes CASSPWDRERETQYF.

The V call is TRBV18, the J call TRBJ2-1; D gene uncertain. CDR1 KGHSH and CDR2 LQKENI come from the germline V gene. V lost 2 bases and J lost 0, with 8 bases in between. This CDR3 comprises 15 residues. The CDR3: CASSPEDGSYNEQFF. In nucleotides, the CDR3 is TGTGCCAGCTCACCAGAGGATGGCTCCTACAATGAGCAGTTCTTC. The full variable domain, rest sourced from reference TRBV18 and TRBJ2-1, is NAGVMQNPRHLVRRRGQEARLRCSPMKGHSHVYWYRQLPEEGLKFMVYLQKENIIDESGMPKERFSAEFPKEGPSILRIQQVVRGDSAAYFCASSPEDGSYNEQFFGPGTRLTVL.

This clone has just a few counts. The chain joins TRBV18 to TRBJ1-2, with TRBD1 matching 8 bases. Trimming took 2 bases from V and 7 from J; bases not matched to a gene: 6. Per germline, CDR1 KGHSH and CDR2 LQKENI. The CDR3 has 14 amino acids. CDR3 sequence reads: CASSPSRGRGGYTF. For the CDR3, the DNA is TGTGCCAGCTCACCAAGCAGGGGGCGAGGTGGCTACACCTTC. Full variable domain (outside the CDR3, taken from reference TRBV18 and TRBJ1-2): NAGVMQNPRHLVRRRGQEARLRCSPMKGHSHVYWYRQLPEEGLKFMVYLQKENIIDESGMPKERFSAEFPKEGPSILRIQQVVRGDSAAYFCASSPSRGRGGYTFGSGTRLTVV.